This T cell receptor (beta chain) was recorded in a study of long-term antiretroviral therapy in people with HIV. Study summary: Sampling started about a decade before the 2015 immediate-ART recommendation. Study results and caveats: Diversity went up after ART and still fell short of transplant donor controls.

Of note for this clone: Antigen: not known.

This was the immunoSEQ v3.0 assay at survey level. Sequencing was intended to reach 40,000-50,000 T-cell genomes per sample. Method: immunoSEQ multiplex PCR; TCRdb's copy keeps in-frame clones and lacks some. The table shows more than 10,000 clones, with about 83% occurring only once. The germline V gene encodes CDR1 SGHNT and CDR2 YYREEE (reference sequence). CDR3 size: 13 residues. Trimming pared 2 bases from V and 4 bases from J, leaving 7 bases between. The clonotype comes from a man between 35 and 55 years old with HIV. The rearrangement links TRBV5-4 to TRBJ2-1, with D possibly being TRBD2 (5 bases). The sequencing here drew on unsorted PBMCs, taken 3.4 years after starting antiretroviral therapy. The CDR3 DNA follows: TGTGCCAGCAGCTTAGGGAGTTACAATGAGCAGTTCTTC. Its protein is CASSLGSYNEQFF.